The 17 T cell receptor beta chains below all came from one sample that was sequenced in a study of cytomegalovirus exposure and HLA in healthy donors. In the PCR, 60 Vbeta and 13 Jbeta primers were used. Using immunoSEQ multiplex PCR, the repertoire was profiled, and TCRdb retains in-frame clones only, with some absent. The sample yields about 160,000 clones, roughly four fifths seen once. Sample: PBMCs. These receptors were collected from a man younger than 30 in good health and CMV-seronegative.

The V gene is TRBV19, the J gene TRBJ2-7; 10 bases are a match to TRBD1. The germline gives CDR1 LNHDA, CDR2 SQIVND (reference sequence). This CDR3 spans 13 amino acids. V trimming: 5 bases; J trimming: 6 bases; junction bases outside the gene matches: 4. CDR3 in amino acids: CASSPRQGAEQYF. The CDR3 region has the DNA TGTGCCAGTAGTCCACGACAGGGGGCCGAGCAGTACTTC. Based on the CDR3 plus reference TRBV19 and TRBJ2-7, the full variable domain is DGGITQSPKYLFRKEGQNVTLSCEQNLNHDAMYWYRQDPGQGLRLIYYSQIVNDFQKGDIAEGYSVSREKKESFPLTVTSAQKNPTAFYLCASSPRQGAEQYFGPGTRLTVT.

This clone was picked up one time. This chain connects TRBV7-9 to TRBJ1-1, with no clear D. CDR3 length: 15 residues. Trimming took off 2 bases at V and 0 bases at J, with 10 bases between the two ends. Germline V gives CDR1 SEHNR, CDR2 FQNEAQ (reference sequence). The CDR3 DNA reads as TGTGCCAGCAGCTTAAGGCCGGGTCTGAACACTGAAGCTTTCTTT. Translation gives CASSLRPGLNTEAFF.

The chain recombines TRBV11-2 with TRBJ2-2; 9 positions agree with TRBD2. V gave up 3 bases and J gave up 2 bases; unmatched junction bases: 10. The CDR3 length is 18 residues. The germline V gene encodes CDR1 SGHAT and CDR2 FQNNGV. The CDR3 region is CASSLVPRGRENTGELFF. The CDR3 DNA reads TGTGCCAGCAGCTTGGTCCCCCGCGGGAGGGAAAACACCGGGGAGCTGTTTTTT.

In this sample, this clone turned up a few times. CDR3 sequence reads: CASTRTSGSGADTQYF. The CDR3 bases are TGTGCCAGCACCAGGACTAGCGGGAGTGGAGCAGATACGCAGTATTTT. The genes are TRBV5-4 and TRBJ2-3; 13 nucleotides align to TRBD2. Germline CDR1 and CDR2: SGHNT and YYREEE (reference sequence). This CDR3 spans 16 amino acids. Unmatched junction bases numbered 8, after V lost 6 bases and J lost 4 bases.

This clone was seen a few times. The chain joins TRBV6-1 to TRBJ1-5; D gene uncertain. The V end was cut by 2 bases, the J end by 0 bases, with 17 bases between. The CDR3 contains 18 residues. Germline V lookup: CDR1 MNHNS, CDR2 SASEGT. CDR3 protein: CASSELGVRSYSNQPQHF. The CDR3 DNA is TGTGCCAGCAGTGAACTGGGAGTGAGGTCCTATAGCAATCAGCCCCAGCATTTT.

The chain combines TRBV7-8 with TRBJ1-4, with D perhaps matching TRBD1 (5 bases). The germline CDR1 and CDR2 sequences are SGHVS and FQNEAQ. V lost 5 bases and J lost 3, with 10 bases in between. This CDR3 region has 14 residues. CDR3 in amino acids: CASSVQASNEKLFF. The CDR3 region has the DNA TGTGCCAGCAGCGTACAGGCTTCTAATGAAAAACTGTTTTTT.

This chain links TRBV7-2 with TRBJ2-5, with TRBD2 matching over 8 bases. The J call is in doubt because the DNA end fits TRBJ2-7 better. CDR1 is SGHTA and CDR2 is FQGNSA in the germline V gene. This CDR3 has 18 amino acids. Here the CDR3 reads CASSTNPSSGRGDYEQYF. DNA of the CDR3: TGTGCCAGCAGTACAAACCCCTCGAGCGGGAGAGGAGACTACGAGCAGTACTTC.

This chain joins TRBV9 and TRBJ2-3, with D unclear. The V gene lost 3 bases and the J gene lost 6 bases, with 14 bases spanning the gap. CDR3 length: 14 amino acids. The germline V gene encodes CDR1 SGDLS and CDR2 YYNGEE. The CDR3 DNA reads TGTGCCAGCAGCGCCTCCCCCGGGTCCGATACGCAGTATTTT. It translates to CASSASPGSDTQYF.

This chain connects TRBV9 to TRBJ2-1; TRBD2 aligns across 7 bases. J gave up 7 bases and V 0 bases, and 4 bases lay outside the gene matches. CDR3 size: 14 residues. The germline V gene has CDR1 SGDLS and CDR2 YYNGEE. The CDR3 loop reads CASSVELARNEQFF. For the CDR3, the DNA is TGTGCCAGCAGCGTAGAACTAGCGAGGAATGAGCAGTTCTTC.

The V call is TRBV7-9, the J call TRBJ1-1; D not certain. The CDR3 is made up of 12 amino acids. Trimming took 1 base from V and 7 from J, leaving 7 bases between them. Germline CDR1 SEHNR, CDR2 FQNEAQ (reference sequence). CDR3 nucleotides: TGTGCCAGCAGCTTAGGCGTGTTTGAAGCTTTCTTT. Its protein product is CASSLGVFEAFF. Together with reference TRBV7-9 and TRBJ1-1, the CDR3 gives the full variable domain: DTGVSQNPRHKITKRGQNVTFRCDPISEHNRLYWYRQTLGQGPEFLTYFQNEAQLEKSRLLSDRFSAERPKGSFSTLEIQRTEQGDSAMYLCASSLGVFEAFFGQGTRLTVV.

The rearrangement links TRBV6-5 to TRBJ2-5; possibly TRBD1 for D (5 bases). The length of the CDR3 is 14 residues. V gave up 7 bases and J gave up 5 bases, with 17 bases separating them. The V gene's germline CDR1 is MNHEY and CDR2 SVGAGI. CDR3: CASTPIGVRETQYF. CDR3 coding DNA: TGTGCCAGCACCCCTATAGGGGTAAGGGAGACCCAGTACTTC.

The V call is TRBV19, the J call TRBJ1-5, with 8 bases identical to TRBD1. CDR3 size: 17 residues. CDR1 is LNHDA, CDR2 SQIVND, per germline (reference sequence). The V and J ends lost 1 base and 4 bases, in that order; junction bases with no gene match: 9. For the CDR3, the DNA is TGTGCCAGTAGTATAGGGGCTGGGCAGGGGGCGAATCAGCCCCAGCATTTT. Protein product: CASSIGAGQGANQPQHF.

This clone was detected a few times. The chain joins TRBV28 to TRBJ2-7; 8 bases agree with TRBD2. V trimming: 4 bases; J trimming: 3 bases; junction bases outside the gene matches: 8. The CDR3 is 15 amino acids. The germline CDR1 and CDR2 sequences are MDHEN and SYDVKM. The CDR3 sequence: CASSSSGLVYYEQYF. In DNA, the CDR3 is TGTGCCAGCAGTTCCTCGGGACTAGTTTACTACGAGCAGTACTTC. The full variable domain, its missing parts supplied by reference TRBV28 and TRBJ2-7, is DVKVTQSSRYLVKRTGEKVFLECVQDMDHENMFWYRQDPGLGLRLIYFSYDVKMKEKGDIPEGYSVSREKKERFSLILESASTNQTSMYLCASSSSGLVYYEQYFGPGTRLTVT.

V usage is TRBV29-1 and J usage is TRBJ1-1; 9 bases align to TRBD1. Trimming removed 6 bases from V and 5 bases from J; junction bases left unmatched: 7. The CDR3 extends over 13 amino acids. Germline V gene lookup returns CDR1 SQVTM and CDR2 ANQGSEA. CDR3: CSVRDRGGTEAFF. CDR3 DNA sequence: TGCAGCGTCAGAGACAGGGGGGGGACTGAAGCTTTCTTT.

The chain combines TRBV5-1 with TRBJ2-1; TRBD2 matches at 7 bases. The CDR3 runs to 17 residues. Looked up from germline, CDR1 is SGHRS and CDR2 is YFSETQ. Trimming at V came to 0 bases and at J to 4 bases, leaving 10 bases not matched to a gene. CDR3 coding DNA: TGCGCCAGCAGCTTGGGGGTCGGGACTAATATGTACAATGAGCAGTTCTTC. Its translation: CASSLGVGTNMYNEQFF.

This sequence joins TRBV19 and TRBJ2-2, with 8 bases lining up with TRBD1. The CDR3 covers 16 residues. V lost 3 bases and J lost 1; bases outside the gene matches: 4. The germline CDR1 and CDR2 sequences are LNHDA and SQIVND (reference sequence). The CDR3 DNA sequence: TGTGCCAGTAGTATCCCAGGGACAGGGAACACCGGGGAGCTGTTTTTT. Amino acid sequence: CASSIPGTGNTGELFF. Based on the CDR3 plus reference TRBV19 and TRBJ2-2, the full variable domain is DGGITQSPKYLFRKEGQNVTLSCEQNLNHDAMYWYRQDPGQGLRLIYYSQIVNDFQKGDIAEGYSVSREKKESFPLTVTSAQKNPTAFYLCASSIPGTGNTGELFFGEGSRLTVL.

This chain uses TRBV7-2 with TRBJ1-1; TRBD1 might be the D (5 bases). Germline lookup yields CDR1 SGHTA and CDR2 FQGNSA. The CDR3 sequence is 14 residues long. Trimming pared 7 bases from V and 4 bases from J, leaving 16 bases between. In DNA, the CDR3 is TGTGCCAGCACCCTCAGGGCGTCCACCACTGAAGCTTTCTTT. Translating it yields CASTLRASTTEAFF.